This TCR beta chain was profiled in a study of blood T cells in healthy people across ages. Study-wide results and caveats: Diversity of TCR beta per million T cells declined in a roughly linear way with age.

The germline V gene encodes CDR1 MDHEN and CDR2 SYDVKM. The CDR3 runs 18 residues. The V end was cut by 3 bases, the J end by 1 base, with 16 bases between. This clonotype was recorded a few times. Its antigen remains unidentified. The authors ran a second PCR of roughly 7 to 11 cycles using a sample-barcoded 5' primer and a J-beta primer mix. Each cDNA molecule received a tag from a template-switch adaptor that had 12 random nucleotides. TCRdb used MiXCR to reprocess the 5' RACE reads, holding one entry per CDR3 protein. The sample has about 940,000 distinct CDR3 sequences, about 44% seen once. This clonotype was obtained from a man aged 25 to 45 in good health. The sample taken for sequencing was blood. The chain carries TRBV28 and TRBJ2-6; D not certain. CDR3 coding DNA: TGTGCCAGCAGTTTTTCTAGTATGTGGGAATCTGGGGCCAACGTCCTGACTTTC. It specifies CASSFSSMWESGANVLTF.